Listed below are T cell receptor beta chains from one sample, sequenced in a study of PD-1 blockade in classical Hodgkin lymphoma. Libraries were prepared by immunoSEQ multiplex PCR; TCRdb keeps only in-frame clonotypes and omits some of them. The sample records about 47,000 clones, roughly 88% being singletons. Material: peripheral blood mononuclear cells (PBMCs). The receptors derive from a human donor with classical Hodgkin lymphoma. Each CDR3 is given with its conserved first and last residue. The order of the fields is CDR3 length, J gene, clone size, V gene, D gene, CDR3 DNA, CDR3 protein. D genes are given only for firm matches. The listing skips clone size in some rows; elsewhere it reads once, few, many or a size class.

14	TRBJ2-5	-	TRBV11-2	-	TGTGCCAGCAGCTTTGGGACCACGGGCGAGACCCAGTACTTC	CASSFGTTGETQYF
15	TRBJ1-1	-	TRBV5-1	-	TGCGCCAGCAGCTCCGCCTCTACACCGAACACTGAAGCTTTCTTT	CASSSASTPNTEAFF
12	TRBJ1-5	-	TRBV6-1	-	TGTGCCAGCAGTGAACGGCCTCAGCCCCAGCATTTT	CASSERPQPQHF
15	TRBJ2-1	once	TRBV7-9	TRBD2	TGTGCCAGCAGGGAAACGGGACTAGTGGGTCGAGAGCAGTTCTTC	CASRETGLVGREQFF
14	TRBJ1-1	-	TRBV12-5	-	TGTGCTAGTGGTTTGATCCCCAGGGAACCTGGAGCTTTCTTT	CASGLIPREPGAFF
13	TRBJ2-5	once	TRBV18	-	TGTGCCAGCTCACCACCCCCTCCGGAGACCCAGTACTTC	CASSPPPPETQYF
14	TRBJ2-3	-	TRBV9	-	TGTGCCAGCAGCGTAGGTCTAGGTACAGATACGCAGTATTTT	CASSVGLGTDTQYF
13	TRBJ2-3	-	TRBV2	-	TGTGCCAGCAGTCCACAGGGAACAGATACGCAGTATTTT	CASSPQGTDTQYF
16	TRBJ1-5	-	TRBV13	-	TGTGCCAGCAGCATGGGGCCGGGCGGGAGCAATCAGCCCCAGCATTTT	CASSMGPGGSNQPQHF
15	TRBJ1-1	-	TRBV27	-	TGTGCCAGCAGTTTATCGCTGGGGGGCCCCCAGGGAGCTTTCTTT	CASSLSLGGPQGAFF
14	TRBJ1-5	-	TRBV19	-	TGTGCCAGTGATACAGGAGGGAGCAATCAGCCCCAGCATTTT	CASDTGGSNQPQHF
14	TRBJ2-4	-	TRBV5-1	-	TGCGCCAGCAGCCCAGGGGAAGCCAAAAACATTCAGTACTTC	CASSPGEAKNIQYF
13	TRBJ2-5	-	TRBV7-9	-	TGTGCCAGCAGCTGGGCGGGTCCAGAGACCCAGTACTTC	CASSWAGPETQYF
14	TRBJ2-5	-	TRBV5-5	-	TGTGCCAGCAGCTTGGCCGACAGCCCCGAGACCCAGTACTTC	CASSLADSPETQYF
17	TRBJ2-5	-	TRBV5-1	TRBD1	TGCGCCAGCAGCTCCTGGGGGGGACAGGGCGCTGGGGAGACCCAGTACTTC	CASSSWGGQGAGETQYF
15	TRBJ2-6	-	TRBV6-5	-	TGTGCCAGCACCTTCTGGAACTCTGGGGCCAACGTCCTGACTTTC	CASTFWNSGANVLTF